This entry describes one T cell receptor (beta chain). Its antigen is not identified. A second PCR, run for about 7 to 11 cycles, used a sample-barcoded 5' primer plus a J-beta primer mix. Each CDR3 protein is one row after TCRdb ran MiXCR on the 5' RACE reads. The sample gives around 990,000 distinct CDR3 sequences, under 30% of which show up once; 0.65% to 0.95% is in the top ten. This sample is part of a study of blood T cells in healthy people across ages. Study-wide results and caveats: Among long-lived donors, naive CD4+ cells were more numerous and diversity higher than in aged donors.

The CDR3 contains 15 residues. Germline loops: CDR1 MNHNY, CDR2 SVGAGI (reference sequence). This same sample was also taken into another study, of T cells of mothers and their children.

V and J are TRBV6-6 and TRBJ2-5, with 9 bases lining up with TRBD1. The DNA end lines up better with TRBJ2-7; the J call may be wrong. This clonotype was obtained from a girl aged 2-10 years in good health. Sequenced input: blood. The CDR3 loop reads CASRPTGTGFREQYF. CDR3 nucleotide sequence: TGTGCCAGCAGACCAACCGGGACAGGGTTCCGCGAGCAGTACTTC.